The table lists the clone carrying this T cell receptor (beta chain) with a few counts. This CDR3 is built from 16 residues. The V gene end was trimmed by 1 base and the J gene end by 2 bases; junction bases not matched to a gene: 5. The V gene's germline CDR1 is LGHNA and CDR2 YSLEER. The sample originates from a study of T-cell reconstitution after alpha-beta-depleted transplantation in children. As it was prepared, the TCRbeta library received unique molecular identifiers. TCRdb passed the PCR reads through MiXCR, listing each CDR3 protein once. The sample has about 500,000 distinct CDR3 sequences; approximately 32% are singletons.

The receptor comes from a human donor who donated a stem cell graft to a child with aplastic anemia. Specimen: PBMCs from the stem cell graft donor, collected from the stem cell graft. The chain carries TRBV4-3 and TRBJ2-1; TRBD2 aligns across 7 bases. The CDR3 is CASSQGGTNAYNEQFF. The CDR3 bases are TGCGCCAGCAGCCAAGGCGGGACTAACGCCTACAATGAGCAGTTCTTC.